The TCR beta chain under discussion was sequenced for a study of blood T cell repertoires in COVID-19. In the study overall: COVID-19 samples collected from the United States, Italy and Spain covered acute and convalescent phases.

V was clipped by 5 bases and J by 2 bases; unmatched bases: 12. The CDR3 is made up of 16 amino acids. CDR1 is SGHTA and CDR2 is FQGNSA in the germline V gene. Participants were aged about 18 to 100 years from about two dozen US areas. Cohort allocation depended upon clinical history that participants reported. This clone was detected only a few times. Per the original data handling: The authors estimated nucleated cell counts from reference gene primer amplification. Generated by immunoSEQ multiplex PCR, the TCRdb table keeps only in-frame clones and is missing some. The DNA gave D and trimming, while V, J and clone size come from that table. This repertoire shows about 170,000 clones, around four fifths found once; its top ten account for less than 4%.

This TCR was sampled from a woman between 45 and 60 years old in a cohort exposed to, infected with or recovered from COVID-19 (not recorded which). V and J are TRBV7-2 and TRBJ2-7; 7 bases are a match to TRBD2. Sequenced material: PBMCs or T cells enriched from blood (not recorded which). The CDR3 loop is CASSPRGGDLTYEQYF. CDR3 nucleotides: TGTGCCAGCAGCCCCCGGGGAGGGGACTTAACCTACGAGCAGTACTTC.